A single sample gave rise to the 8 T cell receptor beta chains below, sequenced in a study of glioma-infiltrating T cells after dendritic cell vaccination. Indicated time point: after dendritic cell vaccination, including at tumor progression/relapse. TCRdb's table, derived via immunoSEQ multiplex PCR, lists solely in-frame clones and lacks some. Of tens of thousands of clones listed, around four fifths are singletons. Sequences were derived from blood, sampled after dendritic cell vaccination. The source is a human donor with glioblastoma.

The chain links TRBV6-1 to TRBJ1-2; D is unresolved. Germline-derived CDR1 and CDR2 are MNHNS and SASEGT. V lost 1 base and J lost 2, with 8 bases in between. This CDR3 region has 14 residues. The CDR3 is CASSEGEVNYGYTF. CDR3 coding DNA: TGTGCCAGCAGTGAAGGGGAGGTGAACTATGGCTACACCTTC.

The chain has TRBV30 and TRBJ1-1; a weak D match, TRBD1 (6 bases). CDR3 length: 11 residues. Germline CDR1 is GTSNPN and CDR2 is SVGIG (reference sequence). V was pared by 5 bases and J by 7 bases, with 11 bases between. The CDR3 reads CAWDGQFEAFF. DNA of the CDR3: TGTGCCTGGGATGGACAGTTTGAAGCTTTCTTT.

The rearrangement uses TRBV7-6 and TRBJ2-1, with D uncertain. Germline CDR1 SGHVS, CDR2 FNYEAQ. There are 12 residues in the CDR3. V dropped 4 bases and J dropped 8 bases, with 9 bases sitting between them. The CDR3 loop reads CASSSGHYEQFF. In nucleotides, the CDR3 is TGTGCCAGCAGCTCAGGTCACTATGAGCAGTTCTTC.

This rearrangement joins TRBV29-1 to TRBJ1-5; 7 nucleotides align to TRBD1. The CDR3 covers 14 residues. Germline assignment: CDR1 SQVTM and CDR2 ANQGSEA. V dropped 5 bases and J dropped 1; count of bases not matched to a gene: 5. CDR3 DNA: TGCAGCGTTTCACCGGGACAGAGCAATCAGCCCCAGCATTTT. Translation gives CSVSPGQSNQPQHF.

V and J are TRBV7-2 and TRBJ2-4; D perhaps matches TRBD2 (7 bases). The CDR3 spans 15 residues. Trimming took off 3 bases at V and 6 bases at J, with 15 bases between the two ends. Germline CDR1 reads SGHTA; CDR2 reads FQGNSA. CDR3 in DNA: TGTGCCAGCAGCTTCGGGGGGCTGACGGGAAACATTCAGTACTTC. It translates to CASSFGGLTGNIQYF.

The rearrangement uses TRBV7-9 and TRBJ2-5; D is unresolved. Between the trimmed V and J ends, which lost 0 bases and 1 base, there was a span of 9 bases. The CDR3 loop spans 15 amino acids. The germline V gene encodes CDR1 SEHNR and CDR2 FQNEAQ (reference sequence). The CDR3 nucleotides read TGTGCCAGCAGCTTAGCGGGCCCATCCCAAGAGACCCAGTACTTC. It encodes CASSLAGPSQETQYF.

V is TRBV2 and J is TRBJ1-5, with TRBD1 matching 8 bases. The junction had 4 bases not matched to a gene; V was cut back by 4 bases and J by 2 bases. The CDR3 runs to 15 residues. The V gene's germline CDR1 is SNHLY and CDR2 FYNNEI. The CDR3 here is CASSGDRQGNQPQHF. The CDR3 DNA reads TGTGCCAGCAGTGGGGACAGGCAGGGCAATCAGCCCCAGCATTTT.

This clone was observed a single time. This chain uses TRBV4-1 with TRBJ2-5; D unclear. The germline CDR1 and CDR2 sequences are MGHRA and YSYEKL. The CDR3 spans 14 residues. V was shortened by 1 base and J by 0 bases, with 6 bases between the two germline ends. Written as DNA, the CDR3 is TGCGCCAGCAGCCAAGGGCCCAACCAAGAGACCCAGTACTTC. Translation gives CASSQGPNQETQYF.